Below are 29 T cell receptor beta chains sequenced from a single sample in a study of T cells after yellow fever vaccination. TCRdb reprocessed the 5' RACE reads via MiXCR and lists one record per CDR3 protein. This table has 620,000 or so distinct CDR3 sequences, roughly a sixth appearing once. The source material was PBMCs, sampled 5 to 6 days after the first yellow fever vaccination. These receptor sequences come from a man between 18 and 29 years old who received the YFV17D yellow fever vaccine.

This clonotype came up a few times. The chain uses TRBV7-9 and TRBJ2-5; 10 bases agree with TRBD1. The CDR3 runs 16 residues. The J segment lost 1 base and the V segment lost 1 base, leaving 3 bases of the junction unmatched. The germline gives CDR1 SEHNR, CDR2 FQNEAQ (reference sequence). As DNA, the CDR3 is TGTGCCAGCAGCTTAGGGGACAGGGGTCCCCAAGAGACCCAGTACTTC. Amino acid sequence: CASSLGDRGPQETQYF.

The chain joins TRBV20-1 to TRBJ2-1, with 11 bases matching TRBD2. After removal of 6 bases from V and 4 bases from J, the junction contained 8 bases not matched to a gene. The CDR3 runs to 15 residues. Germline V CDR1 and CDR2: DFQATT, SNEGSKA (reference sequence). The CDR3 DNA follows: TGCAGTGCCACCGGGACTAGCGGAATTTACAATGAGCAGTTCTTC. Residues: CSATGTSGIYNEQFF.

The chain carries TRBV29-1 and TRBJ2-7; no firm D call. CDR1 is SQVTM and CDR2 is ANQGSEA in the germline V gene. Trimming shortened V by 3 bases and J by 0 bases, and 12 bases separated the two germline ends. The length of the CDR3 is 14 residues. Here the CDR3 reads CSVESGKNSYEQYF. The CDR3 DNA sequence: TGCAGCGTTGAGTCAGGAAAAAACTCCTACGAGCAGTACTTC.

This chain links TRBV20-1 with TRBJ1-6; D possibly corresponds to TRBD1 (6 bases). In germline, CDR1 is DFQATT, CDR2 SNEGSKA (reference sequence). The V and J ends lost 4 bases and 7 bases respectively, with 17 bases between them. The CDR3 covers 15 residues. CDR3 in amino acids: CSANTGTRSNSPLHF. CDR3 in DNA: TGCAGTGCTAATACCGGGACACGGTCCAATTCACCCCTCCACTTT.

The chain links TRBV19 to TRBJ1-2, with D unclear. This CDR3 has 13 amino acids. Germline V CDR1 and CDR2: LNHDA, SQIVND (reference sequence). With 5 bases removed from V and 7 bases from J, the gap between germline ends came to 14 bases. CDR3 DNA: TGTGCCAGTAGTTCGACGACTAGGGCTGGCTACACCTTC. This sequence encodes CASSSTTRAGYTF. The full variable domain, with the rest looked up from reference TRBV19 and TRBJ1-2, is DGGITQSPKYLFRKEGQNVTLSCEQNLNHDAMYWYRQDPGQGLRLIYYSQIVNDFQKGDIAEGYSVSREKKESFPLTVTSAQKNPTAFYLCASSSTTRAGYTFGSGTRLTVV.

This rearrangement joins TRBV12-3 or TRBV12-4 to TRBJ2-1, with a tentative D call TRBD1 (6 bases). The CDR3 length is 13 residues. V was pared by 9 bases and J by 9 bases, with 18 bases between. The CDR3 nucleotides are TGTGCCAGTAGAATCACAGGGACGGGTGAGCAGTTCTTC. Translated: CASRITGTGEQFF.

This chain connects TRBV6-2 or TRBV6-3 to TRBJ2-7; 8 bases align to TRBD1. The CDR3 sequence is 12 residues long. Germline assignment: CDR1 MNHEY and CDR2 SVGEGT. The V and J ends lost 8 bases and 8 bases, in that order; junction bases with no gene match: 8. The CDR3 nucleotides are TGTGCCAGCGGGTCGACAGGGGTTAAGCAGTACGTC. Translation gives CASGSTGVKQYV.

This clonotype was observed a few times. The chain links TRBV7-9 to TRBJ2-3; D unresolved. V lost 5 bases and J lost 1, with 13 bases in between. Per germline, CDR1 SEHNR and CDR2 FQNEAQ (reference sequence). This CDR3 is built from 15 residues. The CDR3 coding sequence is TGTGCCAGCAGCCCGCCGGCCCCTCGCACAGATACGCAGTATTTT. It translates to CASSPPAPRTDTQYF.

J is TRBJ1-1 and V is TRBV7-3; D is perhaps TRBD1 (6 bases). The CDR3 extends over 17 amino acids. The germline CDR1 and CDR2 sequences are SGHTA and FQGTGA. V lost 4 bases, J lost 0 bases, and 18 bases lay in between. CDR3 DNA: TGTGCCAGCAGCTCTAAAGGGGGGGCCTCGGTGAACACTGAAGCTTTCTTT. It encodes CASSSKGGASVNTEAFF.

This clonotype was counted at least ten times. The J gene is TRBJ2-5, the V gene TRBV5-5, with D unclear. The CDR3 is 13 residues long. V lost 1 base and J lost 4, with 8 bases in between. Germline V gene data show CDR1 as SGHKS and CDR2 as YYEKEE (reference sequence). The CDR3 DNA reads TGTGCCAGCAGCTTGAGGAACCCAGAGACCCAGTACTTC. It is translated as CASSLRNPETQYF. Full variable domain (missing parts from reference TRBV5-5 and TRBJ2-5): DAGVTQSPTHLIKTRGQQVTLRCSPISGHKSVSWYQQVLGQGPQFIFQYYEKEERGRGNFPDRFSARQFPNYSSELNVNALLLGDSALYLCASSLRNPETQYFGPGTRLLVL.

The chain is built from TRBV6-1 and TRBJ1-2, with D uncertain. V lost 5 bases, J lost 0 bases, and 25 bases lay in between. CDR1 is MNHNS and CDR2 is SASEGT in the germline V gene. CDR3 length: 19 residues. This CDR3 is CASSPAEGPGPVANYGYTF. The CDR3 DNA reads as TGTGCCAGCAGTCCAGCCGAAGGCCCGGGCCCCGTTGCTAACTATGGCTACACCTTC.

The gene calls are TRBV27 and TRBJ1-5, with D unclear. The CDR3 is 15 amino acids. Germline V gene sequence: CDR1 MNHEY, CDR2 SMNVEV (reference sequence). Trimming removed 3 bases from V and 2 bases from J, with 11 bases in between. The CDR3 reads CASSLYFTGNQPQHF. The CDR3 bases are TGTGCCAGCAGTTTGTATTTCACCGGCAATCAGCCCCAGCATTTT.

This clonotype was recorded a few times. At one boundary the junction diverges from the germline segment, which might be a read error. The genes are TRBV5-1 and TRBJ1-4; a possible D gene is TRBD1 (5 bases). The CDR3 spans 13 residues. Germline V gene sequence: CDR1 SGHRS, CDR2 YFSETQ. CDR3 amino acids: CASSLGQNGKLFF. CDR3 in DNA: TGCGCCAGCAGCTTGGGACAGAATGGAAAACTGTTTTTT.

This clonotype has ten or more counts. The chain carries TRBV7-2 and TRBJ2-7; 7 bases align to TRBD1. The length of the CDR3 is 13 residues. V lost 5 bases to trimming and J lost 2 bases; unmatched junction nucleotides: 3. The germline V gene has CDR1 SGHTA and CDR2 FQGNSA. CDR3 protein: CASSVDRAYEQYF. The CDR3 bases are TGTGCCAGCAGCGTCGACAGGGCCTACGAGCAGTACTTC.

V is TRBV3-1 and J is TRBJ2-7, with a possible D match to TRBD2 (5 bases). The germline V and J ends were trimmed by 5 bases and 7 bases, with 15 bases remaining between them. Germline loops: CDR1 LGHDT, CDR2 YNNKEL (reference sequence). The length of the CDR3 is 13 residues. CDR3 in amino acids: CASSLLGTGEQYF. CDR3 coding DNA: TGTGCCAGCAGCTTGTTAGGCACGGGGGAGCAGTACTTC.

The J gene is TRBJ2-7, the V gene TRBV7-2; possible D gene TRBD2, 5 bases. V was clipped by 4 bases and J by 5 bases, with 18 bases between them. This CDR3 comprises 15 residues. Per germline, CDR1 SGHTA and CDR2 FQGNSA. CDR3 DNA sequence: TGTGCCAGCAGCTCGGGATCTGGGGTATTGAACGAGCAGTACTTC. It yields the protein CASSSGSGVLNEQYF.

The CDR3 spells CASSPIRGQGPRNGYTF. DNA for the CDR3: TGCGCCAGCAGCCCCATAAGGGGACAGGGCCCAAGGAATGGCTACACCTTC. The chain joins TRBV4-1 to TRBJ1-2; TRBD1 matches at 9 bases. V lost 4 bases and J lost 6; bases outside the gene matches: 15. Germline CDR1 reads MGHRA; CDR2 reads YSYEKL. CDR3 size: 17 residues.

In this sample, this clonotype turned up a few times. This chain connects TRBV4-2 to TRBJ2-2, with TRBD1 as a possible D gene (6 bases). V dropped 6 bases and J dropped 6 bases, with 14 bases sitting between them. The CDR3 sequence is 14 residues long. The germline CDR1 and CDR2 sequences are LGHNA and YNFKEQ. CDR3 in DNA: TGTGCCAGCAGAGACACAGGGTTCCCCGGGGAGCTGTTTTTT. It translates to CASRDTGFPGELFF.

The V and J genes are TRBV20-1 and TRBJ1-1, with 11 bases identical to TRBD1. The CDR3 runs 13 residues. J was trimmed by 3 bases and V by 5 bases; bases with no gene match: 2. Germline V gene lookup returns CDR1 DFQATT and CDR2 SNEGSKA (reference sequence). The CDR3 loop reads CSAPGQGDTEAFF. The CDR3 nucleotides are TGCAGTGCTCCGGGACAGGGGGACACTGAAGCTTTCTTT.

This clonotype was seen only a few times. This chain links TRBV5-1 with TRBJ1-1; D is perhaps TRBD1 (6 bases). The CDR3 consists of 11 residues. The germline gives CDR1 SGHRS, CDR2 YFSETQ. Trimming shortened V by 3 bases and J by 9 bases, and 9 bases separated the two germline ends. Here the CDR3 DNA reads TGCGCCAGCAGCTCCCGGGACAAAGCTTTCTTT. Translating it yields CASSSRDKAFF.

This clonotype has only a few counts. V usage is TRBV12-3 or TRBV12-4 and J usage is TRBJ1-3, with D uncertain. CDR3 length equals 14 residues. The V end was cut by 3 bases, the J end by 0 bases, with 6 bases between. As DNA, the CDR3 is TGTGCCAGCAGTTTCTATATCTCTGGAAACACCATATATTTT. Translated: CASSFYISGNTIYF.

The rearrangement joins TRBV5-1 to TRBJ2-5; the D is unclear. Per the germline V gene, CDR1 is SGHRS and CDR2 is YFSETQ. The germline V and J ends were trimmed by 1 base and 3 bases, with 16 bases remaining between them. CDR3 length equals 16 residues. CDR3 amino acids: CASSLFFLGPKETQYF. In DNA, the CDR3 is TGCGCCAGCAGCTTGTTTTTCCTTGGACCGAAAGAGACCCAGTACTTC. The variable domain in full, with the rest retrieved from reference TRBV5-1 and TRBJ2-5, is KAGVTQTPRYLIKTRGQQVTLSCSPISGHRSVSWYQQTPGQGLQFLFEYFSETQRNKGNFPGRFSGRQFSNSRSEMNVSTLELGDSALYLCASSLFFLGPKETQYFGPGTRLLVL.

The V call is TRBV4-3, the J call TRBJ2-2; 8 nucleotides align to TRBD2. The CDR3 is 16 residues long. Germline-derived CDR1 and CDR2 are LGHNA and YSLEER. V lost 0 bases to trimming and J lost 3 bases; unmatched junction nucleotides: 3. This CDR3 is CASSQDSGGHTGELFF. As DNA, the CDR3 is TGCGCCAGCAGCCAAGATTCGGGGGGGCACACCGGGGAGCTGTTTTTT.

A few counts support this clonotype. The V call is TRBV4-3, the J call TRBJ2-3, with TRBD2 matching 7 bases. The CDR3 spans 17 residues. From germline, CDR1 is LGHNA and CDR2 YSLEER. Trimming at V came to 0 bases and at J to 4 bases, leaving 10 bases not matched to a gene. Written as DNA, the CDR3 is TGCGCCAGCAGCCAAGATAACAGCGGGGCTTGGCCAGATACGCAGTATTTT. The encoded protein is CASSQDNSGAWPDTQYF.

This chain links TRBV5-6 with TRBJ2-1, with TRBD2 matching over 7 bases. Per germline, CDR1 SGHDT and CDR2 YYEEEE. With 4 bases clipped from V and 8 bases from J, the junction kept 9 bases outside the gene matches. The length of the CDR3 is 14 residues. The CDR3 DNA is TGTGCCAGCAGCACGGGAGGAGGGTTTTATGAGCAGTTCTTC. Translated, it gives CASSTGGGFYEQFF.

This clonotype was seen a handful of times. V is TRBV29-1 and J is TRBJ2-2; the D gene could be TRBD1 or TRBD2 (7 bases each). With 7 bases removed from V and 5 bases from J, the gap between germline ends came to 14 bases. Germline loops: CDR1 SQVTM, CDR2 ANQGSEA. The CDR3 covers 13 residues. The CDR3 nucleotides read TGCAGCGCCAGACAGGGAGGGACCGGGGAGCTGTTTTTT. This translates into CSARQGGTGELFF.

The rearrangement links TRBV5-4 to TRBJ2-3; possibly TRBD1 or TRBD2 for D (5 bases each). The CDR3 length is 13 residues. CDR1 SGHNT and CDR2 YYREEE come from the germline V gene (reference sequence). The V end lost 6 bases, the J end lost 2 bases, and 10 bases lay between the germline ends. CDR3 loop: CASTRGITDTQYF. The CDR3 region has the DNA TGTGCCAGCACGAGGGGAATCACAGATACGCAGTATTTT.

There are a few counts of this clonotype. CDR3 nucleotide sequence: TGTGCCAGCAGTTCTCTAACGGGACACCTGAACTATGGCTACACCTTC. Translated: CASSSLTGHLNYGYTF. This chain connects TRBV6-5 to TRBJ1-2, with D possibly being TRBD1 (6 bases). V lost 4 bases to trimming and J lost 2 bases, with 17 bases between them. Germline CDR1 MNHEY, CDR2 SVGAGI. The CDR3 is made up of 16 amino acids.

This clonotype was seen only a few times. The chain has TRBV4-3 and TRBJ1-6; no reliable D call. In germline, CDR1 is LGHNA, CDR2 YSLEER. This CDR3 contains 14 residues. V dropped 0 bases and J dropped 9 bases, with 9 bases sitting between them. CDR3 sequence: CASSQERQRSPLHF. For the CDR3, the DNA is TGCGCCAGCAGCCAAGAGCGGCAGCGTTCACCCCTCCACTTT.